One and the same sample provided the 22 T cell receptor beta chains below, sequenced in a study of blood T cells in healthy people across ages. PCR was performed a second time for about 7 to 11 cycles using a sample-barcoded 5' primer and a J-beta primer mix. Via MiXCR, TCRdb re-called the 5' RACE reads, giving one row per CDR3 protein. The table shows about 1.1 million distinct CDR3 sequences, with roughly two fifths occurring only once. The specimen was blood. These receptor sequences come from a man aged 18-30 years in good health.

This clonotype was found many times. The rearrangement uses TRBV12-3 or TRBV12-4 and TRBJ1-2, with D unresolved. This CDR3 comprises 14 residues. The V and J ends lost 6 bases and 4 bases respectively, with 15 bases between them. DNA for the CDR3: TGTGCCAGCAGGAGACGGACCTCTCCCTATGGCTACACCTTC. Protein product: CASRRRTSPYGYTF.

This chain links TRBV20-1 with TRBJ2-7; the D is unclear. V gave up 0 bases and J gave up 5 bases, with 5 bases separating them. CDR1 is DFQATT, CDR2 SNEGSKA, per germline (reference sequence). The CDR3 consists of 11 residues. CDR3 DNA: TGCAGTGCTAGAGACAACAACGAGCAGTACTTC. This translates into CSARDNNEQYF.

V usage is TRBV20-1 and J usage is TRBJ2-7; D is uncertain. The CDR3 contains 13 residues. CDR1 is DFQATT, CDR2 SNEGSKA, per germline (reference sequence). V shed 3 bases and J shed 5 bases, with 14 bases lying between them. The CDR3: CSARRPLVDEQYF. The CDR3 DNA is TGCAGTGCTAGGAGGCCCTTAGTCGACGAGCAGTACTTC.

The chain joins TRBV12-3 or TRBV12-4 to TRBJ1-2; D remains ambiguous. V shed 2 bases and J shed 8 bases, with 9 bases lying between them. The length of the CDR3 is 12 residues. The CDR3 here is CASSLPGEGYTF. The CDR3 DNA follows: TGTGCCAGCAGTTTACCCGGCGAGGGCTACACCTTC.

V gene TRBV10-3 combines with J gene TRBJ1-4; 7 nucleotides match TRBD1. This CDR3 is 13 amino acids long. Germline CDR1 and CDR2: ENHRY and SYGVKD. Trimming at V came to 9 bases and at J to 5 bases, leaving 6 bases not matched to a gene. CDR3: CAMSGTANEKLFF. CDR3 DNA sequence: TGTGCCATGAGCGGGACAGCAAATGAAAAACTGTTTTTT.

This clonotype has a count of ten or more. The rearrangement uses TRBV20-1 and TRBJ2-1; no clear D. V shed 1 base and J shed 0 bases, with 7 bases lying between them. Germline-derived CDR1 and CDR2 are DFQATT and SNEGSKA (reference sequence). This CDR3 comprises 14 residues. The CDR3 spells CSARVGSSYNEQFF. The CDR3 DNA reads as TGCAGTGCTAGAGTAGGAAGCTCCTACAATGAGCAGTTCTTC.

This clonotype was counted only a few times. The chain employs TRBV9 and TRBJ2-1; D uncertain. V was shortened by 4 bases and J by 3 bases, with 14 bases between the two germline ends. Germline values: CDR1 SGDLS, CDR2 YYNGEE. The CDR3 spans 15 residues. For the CDR3, the DNA is TGTGCCAGCAGCTTCCAGATGAAGGACTACAATGAGCAGTTCTTC. Translated: CASSFQMKDYNEQFF.

The rearrangement joins TRBV6-1 to TRBJ2-5, with D maybe TRBD1 (6 bases). CDR1 and CDR2 (germline): MNHNS, SASEGT. The CDR3 totals 16 residues. V was shortened by 10 bases and J by 1 base, with 22 bases between the two germline ends. The CDR3 sequence is CATPEEKRTAQETQYF. The DNA for the CDR3 is TGTGCCACCCCTGAAGAAAAGAGGACAGCCCAAGAGACCCAGTACTTC.

The chain is built from TRBV7-2 and TRBJ2-3; D perhaps matches TRBD2 (5 bases). CDR3 length equals 14 residues. Per germline, CDR1 SGHTA and CDR2 FQGNSA. V lost 2 bases, J lost 6 bases, and 12 bases lay in between. The CDR3 DNA is TGTGCCAGCAGCTTAAGTCTAGCTTCGGATACGCAGTATTTT. Residues: CASSLSLASDTQYF.

The table lists this clonotype with a count of one. The rearrangement uses TRBV28 and TRBJ2-3; possible D gene TRBD1, 6 bases. This CDR3 has 16 amino acids. With 5 bases removed from V and 2 bases from J, the gap between germline ends came to 17 bases. Germline CDR1 is MDHEN and CDR2 is SYDVKM. The CDR3 reads CASSHIGRGDTDTQYF. The CDR3 nucleotides are TGTGCCAGCAGTCACATAGGCAGGGGCGACACAGATACGCAGTATTTT.

CDR3 sequence (DNA): TGTGCCAGCTCAGCCCGGGACAGGGAGAGAACTGAAGCTTTCTTT. Its translation: CASSARDRERTEAFF. V gene TRBV18 combines with J gene TRBJ1-1; 9 bases align to TRBD1. The CDR3 length is 15 residues. CDR1 is KGHSH and CDR2 is LQKENI in the germline V gene. The V gene end was trimmed by 5 bases and the J gene end by 5 bases; junction bases not matched to a gene: 9.

This clonotype was seen a handful of times. The chain employs TRBV29-1 and TRBJ1-2; 9 bases fit TRBD1. The CDR3 runs to 14 residues. Germline V gives CDR1 SQVTM, CDR2 ANQGSEA. V shed 3 bases, J shed 7 bases, and the junction held 9 bases outside the gene matches. The CDR3 spells CSVDGDREGLGYTF. CDR3 DNA sequence: TGCAGCGTTGATGGGGACAGGGAGGGCCTTGGCTACACCTTC.

This chain joins TRBV9 and TRBJ1-1; perhaps TRBD1 as D (5 bases). CDR3 length equals 14 residues. Per the germline V gene, CDR1 is SGDLS and CDR2 is YYNGEE. V was cut by 0 bases and J by 7 bases, with 13 bases left in between. The CDR3, as DNA: TGTGCCAGCAGCGTAGGTCCTGACAGCCATGAAGCTTTCTTT. Translation: CASSVGPDSHEAFF.

This clonotype was found a few times. The gene calls are TRBV11-1 and TRBJ1-1, with D maybe TRBD1 (6 bases). Germline V CDR1 and CDR2: SGHAT, FQDESV (reference sequence). V was trimmed by 4 bases and J by 0 bases, leaving 12 bases between them. This CDR3 region has 15 residues. The CDR3 bases are TGTGCCAGCAGCTACAGGGAGGGGATGAACACTGAAGCTTTCTTT. Translation gives CASSYREGMNTEAFF.

The chain is built from TRBV4-1 and TRBJ2-4, with D perhaps assigned TRBD1 or TRBD2 (7 bases each). The CDR3 covers 16 residues. Germline V gene lookup returns CDR1 MGHRA and CDR2 YSYEKL. V lost 3 bases to trimming and J lost 7 bases, with 19 bases between them. CDR3 amino acids: CASSQGRARGLNIQYF. The CDR3 region has the DNA TGCGCCAGCAGCCAGGGGAGGGCCAGGGGGTTGAACATTCAGTACTTC.

This clonotype came up a few times. The chain has TRBV2 and TRBJ1-2, with D perhaps TRBD1 (5 bases). CDR1 and CDR2 (germline): SNHLY, FYNNEI. This CDR3 spans 13 amino acids. V was cut by 1 base and J by 4 bases, with 7 bases left in between. CDR3 region: CASSEGQLYGYTF. In DNA, the CDR3 is TGTGCCAGCAGTGAAGGACAGCTCTATGGCTACACCTTC. Together with reference TRBV2 and TRBJ1-2, the CDR3 gives the full variable domain: EPEVTQTPSHQVTQMGQEVILRCVPISNHLYFYWYRQILGQKVEFLVSFYNNEISEKSEIFDDQFSVERPDGSNFTLKIRSTKLEDSAMYFCASSEGQLYGYTFGSGTRLTVV.

This clonotype was seen a few times. This rearrangement joins TRBV6-6 to TRBJ1-2; the D is unclear. Germline-derived CDR1 and CDR2 are MNHNY and SVGAGI (reference sequence). This CDR3 is built from 12 residues. V dropped 4 bases and J dropped 8 bases, with 11 bases sitting between them. CDR3 region: CASSFTEGGYTF. The CDR3 DNA is TGTGCCAGCAGTTTTACTGAAGGAGGCTACACCTTC.

This clonotype has only a few counts. V gene TRBV7-2 combines with J gene TRBJ2-7; TRBD2 agrees at 7 bases. J lost 7 bases, V lost 4 bases, and 16 bases had no gene match. The CDR3 consists of 16 residues. Germline V gives CDR1 SGHTA, CDR2 FQGNSA. The CDR3 region has the DNA TGTGCCAGCAGCTACTATTTGGACGGGGGGTCGGGAGAGCAGTACTTC. It yields the protein CASSYYLDGGSGEQYF.

As to this clonotype: A much larger clone differs from this one at a single base, so this may be a read error. The rearrangement links TRBV9 to TRBJ2-3; perhaps TRBD2 as D (7 bases). Germline CDR1 SGDLS, CDR2 YYNGEE. CDR3 length equals 15 residues. The DNA of the CDR3 is TGTGCCGGCAGAAAAGGGGGGGGCGGCACAGATACGCAGTATTTT. This sequence encodes CAGRKGGGGTDTQYF.

In its sample, this clonotype was seen a few times. The chain has TRBV12-3 or TRBV12-4 and TRBJ2-7, with TRBD1 matching 7 bases. This CDR3 comprises 15 residues. The V segment lost 5 bases and the J segment 1 base; nucleotides outside the gene matches: 8. The CDR3 loop is CASSRTGTASYEQYF. In nucleotides, the CDR3 is TGTGCCAGCAGTCGGACCGGGACAGCATCCTACGAGCAGTACTTC.

This clonotype was observed a handful of times. V gene TRBV20-1 combines with J gene TRBJ1-5, with no clear D. Germline V gives CDR1 DFQATT, CDR2 SNEGSKA (reference sequence). The CDR3 consists of 12 residues. The CDR3 bases are TGCAGCACAAGGCATAGCAATCAGCCCCAGCATTTT. This gives the protein CSTRHSNQPQHF.

The chain links TRBV6-1 to TRBJ2-3, with 7 bases fitting TRBD2. Germline CDR1 reads MNHNS; CDR2 reads SASEGT. J gave up 0 bases and V 8 bases, and 5 bases lay outside the gene matches. CDR3 length: 14 amino acids. The CDR3 spells CASQAGTSTDTQYF. CDR3 DNA sequence: TGTGCCAGCCAAGCGGGGACTAGCACAGATACGCAGTATTTT.